This T cell receptor (beta chain) was observed in a study of blood T cell repertoires in COVID-19. TCRdb keeps only in-frame clones here, not all; method: immunoSEQ multiplex PCR. The data hold about 250,000 clones, with around 83% observed a single time. The CDR3 contains 15 residues. V lost 6 bases, J lost 4 bases, and 18 bases lay in between. Germline V lookup: CDR1 MRHNA, CDR2 SNTAGT. Sequences were obtained from peripheral blood. The sequence was obtained from a man older than 75 with acute or convalescent COVID-19. V and J are TRBV6-4 and TRBJ1-2; D perhaps matches TRBD1 (5 bases). CDR3 nucleotide sequence: TGTGCCAGCAGCTTATCCCCCGGGGGTGGCTATGGCTACACCTTC. Translating it yields CASSLSPGGGYGYTF.